These 25 T cell receptor beta chains came from one sample sequenced in a study of OX40 agonist ivuxolimab in advanced cancers. Produced via immunoSEQ multiplex PCR; TCRdb's table is partial and in-frame only. The data show 40,000 to 60,000 clones, 85% seen once. Here the sequenced sample was CD4+ or CD8+ T cells sorted from blood, taken in a trial of the OX40 agonist ivuxolimab. Receptor source: an adult with an advanced solid tumor such as melanoma, head and neck, liver or kidney cancer.

This sequence joins TRBV4-3 and TRBJ2-2, with unresolved D. This CDR3 is 13 amino acids long. V lost 5 bases and J lost 4, with 8 bases in between. Germline V gene data show CDR1 as LGHNA and CDR2 as YSLEER. This chain's CDR3 is CASSSDTTGELFF. The DNA of the CDR3 is TGCGCCAGCAGCTCCGACACCACCGGGGAGCTGTTTTTT.

The chain employs TRBV28 and TRBJ1-1; unclear D gene. The CDR3 totals 15 residues. Germline V gives CDR1 MDHEN, CDR2 SYDVKM. Trimming cost V 5 bases and J 0 bases, with 13 bases left between them. CDR3 nucleotide sequence: TGTGCCAGCAGTCCCCCCCAGCTCATGAACACTGAAGCTTTCTTT. It translates to CASSPPQLMNTEAFF.

This chain links TRBV28 with TRBJ2-7, with a weak D call TRBD1 (6 bases). The CDR3 runs 14 residues. V was pared by 4 bases and J by 1 base, with 11 bases between. The V gene's germline CDR1 is MDHEN and CDR2 SYDVKM. The CDR3 reads CASSSRTVSYEQYF. The CDR3 region has the DNA TGTGCCAGCAGTTCGAGGACAGTGTCCTACGAGCAGTACTTC. The full variable domain, in which reference TRBV28 and TRBJ2-7 provide the parts outside the CDR3, is DVKVTQSSRYLVKRTGEKVFLECVQDMDHENMFWYRQDPGLGLRLIYFSYDVKMKEKGDIPEGYSVSREKKERFSLILESASTNQTSMYLCASSSRTVSYEQYFGPGTRLTVT.

With regard to this clone: Because the CDR3's place on the DNA is in doubt, the DNA is left out and the CDR3 is given as listed by TCRdb. This rearrangement joins TRBV9 to TRBJ2-5; the listed D gene, TRBD1, was not tested against the DNA. Per the germline V gene, CDR1 is SGDLS and CDR2 is YYNGEE. From its first to its last residue, the CDR3 has 14 amino acids. The CDR3 loop reads CASSEWGQGAKKYF.

V usage is TRBV7-8 and J usage is TRBJ2-7; a possible D gene is TRBD1 (5 bases). Per germline, CDR1 SGHVS and CDR2 FQNEAQ. Trimming took 1 base from V and 10 from J, leaving 11 bases between them. The CDR3 loop spans 12 amino acids. CDR3 in amino acids: CASSLGQTPQYV. In DNA, the CDR3 is TGTGCCAGCAGCTTAGGACAGACCCCTCAGTACGTC.

The V gene is TRBV13, the J gene TRBJ2-7; 7 nucleotides match TRBD1. CDR1 PRHDT and CDR2 FYEKMQ come from the germline V gene (reference sequence). The CDR3 length is 13 residues. The J segment lost 3 bases and the V segment lost 5 bases, leaving 4 bases of the junction unmatched. DNA of the CDR3: TGTGCCAGCAGCCTTAGGGGGCTCTACGAGCAGTACGTC. Encoded protein: CASSLRGLYEQYV.

The chain carries TRBV4-1 and TRBJ2-1; D unresolved. The CDR3 totals 11 residues. Per germline, CDR1 MGHRA and CDR2 YSYEKL. The V and J ends lost 2 bases and 4 bases respectively, with 0 bases between them. CDR3 coding DNA: TGCGCCAGCAGCCAATACAATGAGCAGTTCTTC. Translating gives CASSQYNEQFF.

V and J are TRBV4-1 and TRBJ2-7; no definite D call. The CDR3 sequence is 13 residues long. Germline V gene data show CDR1 as MGHRA and CDR2 as YSYEKL. Trimming cost V 1 base and J 3 bases, with 7 bases left between them. CDR3 protein: CASSQGTDYEQYF. Here the CDR3 DNA reads TGCGCCAGCAGCCAAGGCACAGACTACGAGCAGTACTTC.

The chain carries TRBV28 and TRBJ2-6; D is ambiguous. V was pared by 2 bases and J by 1 base, with 6 bases between. Germline V gene lookup returns CDR1 MDHEN and CDR2 SYDVKM. The CDR3 has 15 residues. This CDR3 is CASSLKQSGANVLTF. In nucleotides, the CDR3 is TGTGCCAGCAGTTTAAAGCAATCTGGGGCCAACGTCCTGACTTTC.

CDR3 amino acids: CATSRATGVRWETQYF. As DNA, the CDR3 is TGTGCCACCAGCAGAGCGACAGGGGTTCGGTGGGAGACCCAGTACTTC. The V and J genes are TRBV15 and TRBJ2-5, with 8 positions matching TRBD1. Looked up from germline, CDR1 is LNHNV and CDR2 is YYDKDF (reference sequence). This CDR3 has 16 amino acids. Unmatched junction bases numbered 9, after V lost 1 base and J lost 5 bases.

This chain joins TRBV7-9 and TRBJ1-1; D ambiguous. Trimming removed 0 bases from V and 4 bases from J, with 3 bases in between. Germline values: CDR1 SEHNR, CDR2 FQNEAQ (reference sequence). This CDR3 is 12 amino acids long. CDR3 DNA sequence: TGTGCCAGCAGCTTAGCAGGCACTGAAGCTTTCTTT. It is translated as CASSLAGTEAFF.

A single count supports this clone. V is TRBV12-5 and J is TRBJ2-7; a possible D gene is TRBD2 (6 bases). The V end lost 4 bases, the J end lost 4 bases, and 14 bases lay between the germline ends. The CDR3 loop spans 14 amino acids. Germline CDR1 LGHNT, CDR2 FRNRAP. In DNA, the CDR3 is TGTGCTAGTGGTTACGACTTACGGGGGTACGAGCAGTACTTC. Translated, it gives CASGYDLRGYEQYF.

This chain connects TRBV6-1 to TRBJ2-7; 11 bases align to TRBD1. The CDR3 is 15 residues long. The V gene's germline CDR1 is MNHNS and CDR2 SASEGT. V trimming: 5 bases; J trimming: 5 bases; junction bases outside the gene matches: 8. CDR3 DNA: TGTGCCAGCAGTCTTATGGGGACAGGGGGGCACGAGCAGTACGTC. The encoded protein is CASSLMGTGGHEQYV.

The chain uses TRBV4-1 and TRBJ1-4, with D tentatively TRBD1 (6 bases). V lost 5 bases and J 7 bases, leaving 17 bases between the germline ends. This CDR3 region has 15 residues. Germline loops: CDR1 MGHRA, CDR2 YSYEKL. The DNA of the CDR3 is TGCGCCAGCAGCTCTAAGGGGGGCGCAGGTGAAAAACTGTTTTTT. The encoded protein is CASSSKGGAGEKLFF.

This chain links TRBV6-6 with TRBJ2-7, with TRBD1 as a possible D gene (6 bases). Trimming stripped 6 bases from V and 0 bases from J, with 9 bases between. The CDR3 sequence is 13 residues long. Germline V gives CDR1 MNHNY, CDR2 SVGAGI (reference sequence). CDR3 region: CASSGQRSYEQYV. CDR3 nucleotides: TGTGCCAGCAGCGGACAGCGCTCCTACGAGCAGTACGTC.

The chain uses TRBV5-1 and TRBJ2-1, with 11 bases fitting TRBD2. CDR1 is SGHRS and CDR2 is YFSETQ in the germline V gene. This CDR3 has 16 residues. J was trimmed by 7 bases and V by 0 bases; bases with no gene match: 6. The DNA of the CDR3 is TGCGCCAGCAGCTTGGGCCCTAGCGGGGGGTTAAATGAGCAGTTCTTC. Its translation: CASSLGPSGGLNEQFF.

This chain uses TRBV7-2 with TRBJ1-2; TRBD1 matches 8 bases. The germline V gene has CDR1 SGHTA and CDR2 FQGNSA. V lost 5 bases, J lost 1 base, and 3 bases stayed unmatched. The CDR3 contains 14 residues. In DNA, the CDR3 is TGTGCCAGCAGCCACAGGGGGGTTAACTATGGCTACACCTTC. Its translation is CASSHRGVNYGYTF.

V usage is TRBV11-3 and J usage is TRBJ2-2, with D possibly TRBD2 on 7 matching bases. V lost 3 bases to trimming and J lost 6 bases, with 11 bases between them. Germline CDR1 is SGHNT and CDR2 is YENEEA. This CDR3 is 14 amino acids long. CDR3 DNA: TGTGCCAGCAGCTTGGCGGGGGCCGCCGGGGAGCTGTTTTTT. It encodes CASSLAGAAGELFF.

The chain joins TRBV7-3 to TRBJ2-3, with 9 bases identical to TRBD1. The length of the CDR3 is 15 residues. Germline CDR1 is SGHTA and CDR2 is FQGTGA. The V gene end was trimmed by 5 bases and the J gene end by 10 bases; junction bases not matched to a gene: 13. This chain's CDR3 is CASSGGGTGFVPQYF. Here the CDR3 DNA reads TGTGCCAGCAGCGGGGGCGGGACAGGGTTTGTTCCGCAGTATTTT.

CDR3: CASSQDRGSYEQYV. The CDR3 DNA sequence: TGCGCCAGCAGCCAAGATCGGGGTTCCTACGAGCAGTACGTC. The rearrangement links TRBV4-1 to TRBJ2-7; D perhaps matches TRBD2 (5 bases). Trimming took 0 bases from V and 1 from J, leaving 7 bases between them. The V gene's germline CDR1 is MGHRA and CDR2 YSYEKL. The CDR3 sequence is 14 residues long.

The CDR3 DNA sequence: TGTGCCAGCAGAAACTTCCCAGGGGGCTTTACTGAAGCTTTCTTT. This encodes CASRNFPGGFTEAFF. The genes are TRBV27 and TRBJ1-1, with 8 bases aligning to TRBD1. This CDR3 comprises 15 residues. After removal of 6 bases from V and 5 bases from J, the junction contained 11 bases not matched to a gene. The germline V gene encodes CDR1 MNHEY and CDR2 SMNVEV (reference sequence).

V and J are TRBV2 and TRBJ2-1, with 9 bases that match TRBD1. CDR3 size: 14 residues. Germline V CDR1 and CDR2: SNHLY, FYNNEI. V shed 9 bases, J shed 4 bases, and the junction held 7 bases outside the gene matches. The CDR3, as DNA: TGTGCCAGTACCAGGACAGGGGCGTACAATGAGCAGTTCTTC. Its protein is CASTRTGAYNEQFF. Together with reference TRBV2 and TRBJ2-1, the CDR3 gives the full variable domain: EPEVTQTPSHQVTQMGQEVILRCVPISNHLYFYWYRQILGQKVEFLVSFYNNEISEKSEIFDDQFSVERPDGSNFTLKIRSTKLEDSAMYFCASTRTGAYNEQFFGPGTRLTVL.

The CDR3 DNA is TGTGCCAGCAGCCCGGGACAGAAGTACACCGGGGAGCTGTTTTTT. This translates into CASSPGQKYTGELFF. The V gene is TRBV13, the J gene TRBJ2-2; 7 bases map to TRBD1. V was pared by 5 bases and J by 3 bases, with 6 bases of the junction left unmatched. CDR3 length equals 15 residues. The germline gives CDR1 PRHDT, CDR2 FYEKMQ (reference sequence).

The V call is TRBV5-6, the J call TRBJ2-5; D uncertain. V dropped 4 bases and J dropped 5 bases, with 6 bases sitting between them. This CDR3 spans 11 amino acids. Per germline, CDR1 SGHDT and CDR2 YYEEEE. CDR3 DNA: TGTGCCAGCAGCAGCCGGGAGACCCAGTACTTC. The encoded protein is CASSSRETQYF.

The chain links TRBV7-3 to TRBJ2-7; D unclear. Deletions cut 1 base from V and 2 bases from J, with 12 bases between. CDR1 is SGHTA and CDR2 is FQGTGA in the germline V gene. This CDR3 comprises 15 residues. The CDR3 sequence: CASSLSVRPTYEQYF. CDR3 coding DNA: TGTGCCAGCAGCTTAAGTGTGAGGCCGACCTACGAGCAGTACTTC. The variable domain in full, completed from reference TRBV7-3 and TRBJ2-7, reads GAGVSQTPSNKVTEKGKYVELRCDPISGHTALYWYRQSLGQGPEFLIYFQGTGAADDSGLPNDRFFAVRPEGSVSTLKIQRTERGDSAVYLCASSLSVRPTYEQYFGPGTRLTVT.